The next 4 T cell receptor beta chains were all read from a single sample in a study of CD8 T cells in Susac syndrome. The authors reverse transcribed about 0.5 to 1 ug RNA with random hexamers. In TCRdb, the immunoSEQ multiplex PCR reads were re-called with MiXCR into one record per CDR3 protein. The sample records about 300,000 distinct CDR3 sequences, about nine tenths being singletons. The sequenced sample consisted of CD8+ T cells from PBMCs. The source of these receptors is a human donor with multiple sclerosis.

The rearrangement links TRBV15 to TRBJ2-1; a possible D gene is TRBD2 (6 bases). CDR3 length: 17 residues. Germline lookup yields CDR1 LNHNV and CDR2 YYDKDF (reference sequence). With 3 bases removed from V and 4 bases from J, the gap between germline ends came to 19 bases. The CDR3 loop reads CATSRVEGLARYNEQFF. In nucleotides, the CDR3 is TGTGCCACCAGCAGGGTGGAGGGGCTAGCGAGGTACAATGAGCAGTTCTTC.

The chain is built from TRBV2 and TRBJ2-3, with 10 bases fitting TRBD2. After removal of 8 bases from V and 0 bases from J, the junction contained 14 bases not matched to a gene. Germline V gene lookup returns CDR1 SNHLY and CDR2 FYNNEI. The CDR3 has 18 residues. CDR3 nucleotide sequence: TGTGCCAGCTTTGCCACTAGCGGGGATATTCCTAGCACAGATACGCAGTATTTT. Protein product: CASFATSGDIPSTDTQYF.

The chain couples TRBV5-4 to TRBJ2-1, with D perhaps TRBD2 (6 bases). V was clipped by 1 base and J by 2 bases, with 10 bases between them. The CDR3 is 15 amino acids. Germline CDR1 reads SGHNT; CDR2 reads YYREEE (reference sequence). The CDR3 sequence is CASSLFRETYNEQFF. CDR3 coding DNA: TGTGCCAGCAGCTTGTTTCGGGAGACCTACAATGAGCAGTTCTTC.

The chain carries TRBV27 and TRBJ2-1; 14 bases fit TRBD2. J was trimmed by 6 bases and V by 2 bases; bases with no gene match: 3. The CDR3 has 16 amino acids. Germline V gives CDR1 MNHEY, CDR2 SMNVEV (reference sequence). CDR3 sequence (DNA): TGTGCCAGCAGTTTAGGGACTAGCGGGAGCTTCAATGAGCAGTTCTTC. Protein sequence: CASSLGTSGSFNEQFF.